This T cell receptor beta chain was found in a study of cytomegalovirus exposure and HLA in healthy donors. Broader study findings: A later analysis reportedly found fewer N-insertions in an Asian-associated ancestry cluster than the approximately 700-donor mean. Near-uniform donor sequencing depth was presumed by presence/absence analyses. A prior analysis recorded that most TCR beta V segments were productive about 87% or about 30% of the time. One cluster of highly shared sequence variants probably arose as a sequencing artifact.

For this clone: Antigen unknown.

There are 16 residues in the CDR3. Trimming left V 4 bases short and J 8 bases short, with 20 bases between. Germline-derived CDR1 and CDR2 are MNHEY and SMNVEV (reference sequence). This PCR relied on a set of 60 Vbeta primers and 13 Jbeta primers. Produced via immunoSEQ multiplex PCR; TCRdb's table is partial and in-frame only. The repertoire has roughly 280,000 clones, 65% to 85% of them found once; the top ten carry approximately 2.3%. The receptor comes from a female donor in good health and CMV-seronegative. This chain joins TRBV27 and TRBJ1-4, with unresolved D. The sequenced material came from PBMCs. The CDR3 loop reads CASSYLSGGYREKLFF. The CDR3 nucleotides read TGTGCCAGCAGTTACCTCTCGGGAGGGTATCGAGAAAAACTGTTTTTT. Full variable domain (missing parts from reference TRBV27 and TRBJ1-4): EAQVTQNPRYLITVTGKKLTVTCSQNMNHEYMSWYRQDPGLGLRQIYYSMNVEVTDKGDVPEGYKVSRKEKRNFPLILESPSPNQTSLYFCASSYLSGGYREKLFFGSGTQLSVL.